This is a list of T cell receptor beta chains from one sample in a study of T cells in Graves' hyperthyroidism and ophthalmopathy. Via MiXCR, TCRdb re-called the multiplex PCR reads, giving one row per CDR3 protein. The sample consists of hundreds of thousands of distinct CDR3 sequences, about 16% of them appearing once. The specimen sequenced was blood. The receptor source for this set is a woman aged 60 to 75 with Graves' ophthalmopathy. The CDR3 runs from the conserved cysteine through the conserved F or W. The D gene is left open where the match is weak. The size field is filled for only some rows; it gives once, few, many or a size class.

clone size	V gene	D gene	J gene	CDR3 protein	CDR3 DNA
.	TRBV3-1	.	TRBJ2-4	CASSQSSWDIQYF	TGTGCCAGCAGCCAAAGTTCTTGGGACATTCAGTACTTC
many	TRBV11-2	TRBD1	TRBJ2-1	CASSTLTGSSYNEQFF	TGTGCCAGCAGCACCTTGACAGGGAGCTCCTACAATGAGCAGTTCTTC
few	TRBV28	.	TRBJ2-5	CASSPNGGTQYF	TGTGCCAGCAGTCCCAACGGTGGGACCCAGTACTTC
.	TRBV6-1	TRBD1	TRBJ1-2	CASSDLIGGSGYTF	TGTGCCAGCAGTGATCTAATAGGGGGCTCGGGCTACACCTTC
many	TRBV2	.	TRBJ2-3	CASSRTVSTDTQYF	TGTGCCAGCAGTCGGACAGTGAGCACAGATACGCAGTATTTT
many	TRBV30	.	TRBJ1-2	CAWSPSGLPHGYTF	TGTGCCTGGAGCCCTTCGGGCCTTCCCCATGGCTACACCTTC
few	TRBV10-3	TRBD2	TRBJ2-2	CAISETGLTNTGELFF	TGTGCCATCAGTGAGACGGGACTAACGAACACCGGGGAGCTGTTTTTT
.	TRBV7-2	TRBD1	TRBJ1-5	CASSADRGHQPQHF	TGTGCCAGCAGCGCGGACAGGGGTCATCAGCCCCAGCATTTT
many	TRBV5-6	.	TRBJ1-1	CASSLELGGRTNTEAFF	TGTGCCAGCAGCTTGGAGTTGGGGGGACGGACTAACACTGAAGCTTTCTTT
many	TRBV11-2	.	TRBJ2-7	CASNLGTPYEQYF	TGTGCCAGCAACTTAGGGACTCCCTACGAGCAGTACTTC
many	TRBV20-1	TRBD1	TRBJ1-5	CSAPDRGNQPQHF	TGCAGTGCTCCGGACAGGGGCAATCAGCCCCAGCATTTT
few	TRBV5-8	TRBD2	TRBJ2-1	CASSSPFPGLAGVITYNEQFF	TGTGCCAGCAGCTCCCCCTTCCCGGGACTAGCGGGAGTAATCACCTACAATGAGCAGTTCTTC
many	TRBV7-3	TRBD1	TRBJ2-3	CASSPSDRGNTDTQYF	TGTGCCAGCAGCCCTTCGGACAGGGGGAACACAGATACGCAGTATTTT
.	TRBV7-2	TRBD1	TRBJ1-3	CASSYDRASGNTIYF	TGTGCCAGCAGCTACGACAGGGCTTCTGGAAACACCATATATTTT
.	TRBV18	.	TRBJ2-1	CASSPVQGGEQFF	TGTGCCAGCTCACCAGTGCAGGGGGGTGAGCAGTTCTTC